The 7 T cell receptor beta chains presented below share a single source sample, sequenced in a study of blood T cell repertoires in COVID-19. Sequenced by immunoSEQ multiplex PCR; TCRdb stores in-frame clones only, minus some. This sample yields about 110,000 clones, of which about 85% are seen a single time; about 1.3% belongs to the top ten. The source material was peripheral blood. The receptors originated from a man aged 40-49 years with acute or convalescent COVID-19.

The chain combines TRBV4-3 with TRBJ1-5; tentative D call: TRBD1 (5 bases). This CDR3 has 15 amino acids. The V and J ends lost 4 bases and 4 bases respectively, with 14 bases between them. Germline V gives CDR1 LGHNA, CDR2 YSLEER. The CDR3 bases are TGCGCCAGCAGCCTATTCTGGACACCGAATCAGCCCCAGCATTTT. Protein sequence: CASSLFWTPNQPQHF.

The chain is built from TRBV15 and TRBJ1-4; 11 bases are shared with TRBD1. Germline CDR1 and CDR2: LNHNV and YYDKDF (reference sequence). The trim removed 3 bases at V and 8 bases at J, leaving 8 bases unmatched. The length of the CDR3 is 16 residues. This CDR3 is CATSRFTGTGGEKLFF. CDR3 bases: TGTGCCACCAGCAGGTTTACCGGGACAGGGGGGGAAAAACTGTTTTTT.

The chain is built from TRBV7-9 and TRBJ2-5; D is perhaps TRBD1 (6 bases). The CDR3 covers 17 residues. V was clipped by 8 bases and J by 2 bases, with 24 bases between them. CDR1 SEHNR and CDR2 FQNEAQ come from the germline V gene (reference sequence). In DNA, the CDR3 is TGTGCCAGCGTCCGGGGTGTCACCGGGACATCTCAAGAGACCCAGTACTTC. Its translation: CASVRGVTGTSQETQYF.

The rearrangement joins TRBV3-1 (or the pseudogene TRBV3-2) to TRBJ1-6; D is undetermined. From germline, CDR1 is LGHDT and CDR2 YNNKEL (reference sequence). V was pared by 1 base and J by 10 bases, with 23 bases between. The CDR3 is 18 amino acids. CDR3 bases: TGTGCCAGCAGCCAAGTTGGACCGGCGGACGGGAGTAAGTCACCCCTCCACTTT. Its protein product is CASSQVGPADGSKSPLHF.

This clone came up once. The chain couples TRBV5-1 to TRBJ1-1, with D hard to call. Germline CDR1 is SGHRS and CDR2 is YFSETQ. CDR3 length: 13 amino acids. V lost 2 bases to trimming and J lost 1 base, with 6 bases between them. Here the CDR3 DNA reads TGCGCCAGCAGCTTTAGTGGGAACACTGAAGCTTTCTTT. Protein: CASSFSGNTEAFF.

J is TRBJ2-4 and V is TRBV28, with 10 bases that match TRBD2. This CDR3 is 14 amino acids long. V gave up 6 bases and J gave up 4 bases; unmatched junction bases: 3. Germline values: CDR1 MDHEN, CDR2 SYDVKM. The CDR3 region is CASSSSGSKNIQYF. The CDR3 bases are TGTGCCAGCAGCTCTAGCGGGAGTAAAAACATTCAGTACTTC.

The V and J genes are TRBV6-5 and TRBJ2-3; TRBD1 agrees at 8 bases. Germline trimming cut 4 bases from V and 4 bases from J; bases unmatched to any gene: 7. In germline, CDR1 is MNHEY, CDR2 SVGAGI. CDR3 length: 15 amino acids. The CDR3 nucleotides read TGTGCCAGCAGTTTGCGTGGACAGGGAGCAGATACGCAGTATTTT. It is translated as CASSLRGQGADTQYF.